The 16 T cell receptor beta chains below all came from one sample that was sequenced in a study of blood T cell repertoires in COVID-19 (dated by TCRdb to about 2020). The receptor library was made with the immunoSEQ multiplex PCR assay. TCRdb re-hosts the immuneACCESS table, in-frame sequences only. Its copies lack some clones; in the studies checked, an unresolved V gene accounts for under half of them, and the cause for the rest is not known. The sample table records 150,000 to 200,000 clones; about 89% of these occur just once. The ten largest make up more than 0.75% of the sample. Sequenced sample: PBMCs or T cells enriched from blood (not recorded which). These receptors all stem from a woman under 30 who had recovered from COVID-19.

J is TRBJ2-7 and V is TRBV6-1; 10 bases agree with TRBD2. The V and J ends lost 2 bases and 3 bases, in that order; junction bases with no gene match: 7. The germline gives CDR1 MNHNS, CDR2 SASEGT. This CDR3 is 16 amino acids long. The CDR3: CASSEPAGGFGYEQYF. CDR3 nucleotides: TGTGCCAGCAGTGAACCAGCGGGAGGGTTCGGCTACGAGCAGTACTTC.

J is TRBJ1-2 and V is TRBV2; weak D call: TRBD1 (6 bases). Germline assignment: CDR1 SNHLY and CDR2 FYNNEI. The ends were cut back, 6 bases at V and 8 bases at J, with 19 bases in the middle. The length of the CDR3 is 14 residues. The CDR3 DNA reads TGTGCCAGCAGGATGGTAGGACAGACGGGCGGCTACACCTTC. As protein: CASRMVGQTGGYTF.

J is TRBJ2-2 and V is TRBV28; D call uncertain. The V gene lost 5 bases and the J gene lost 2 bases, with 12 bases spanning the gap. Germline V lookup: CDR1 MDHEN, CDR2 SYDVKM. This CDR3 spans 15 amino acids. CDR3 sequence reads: CASSRVRLNTGELFF. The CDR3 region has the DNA TGTGCCAGCAGTCGGGTGAGGCTAAACACCGGGGAGCTGTTTTTT. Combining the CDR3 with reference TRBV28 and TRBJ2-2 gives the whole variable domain DVKVTQSSRYLVKRTGEKVFLECVQDMDHENMFWYRQDPGLGLRLIYFSYDVKMKEKGDIPEGYSVSREKKERFSLILESASTNQTSMYLCASSRVRLNTGELFFGEGSRLTVL.

CDR3 region: CASSQELTRAIYEQYF. CDR3 nucleotide sequence: TGCGCCAGCAGCCAAGAATTGACTAGAGCAATCTACGAGCAGTACTTC. The chain employs TRBV4-3 and TRBJ2-7; D is perhaps TRBD2 (6 bases). Germline V lookup: CDR1 LGHNA, CDR2 YSLEER. The CDR3 sequence is 16 residues long. Trimming pared 0 bases from V and 3 bases from J, leaving 15 bases between.

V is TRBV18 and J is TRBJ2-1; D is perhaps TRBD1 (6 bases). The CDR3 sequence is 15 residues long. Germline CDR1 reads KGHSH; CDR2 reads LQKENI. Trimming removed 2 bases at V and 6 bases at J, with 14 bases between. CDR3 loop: CASSPGGQWLNEQFF. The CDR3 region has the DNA TGTGCCAGCTCACCAGGTGGACAGTGGCTCAATGAGCAGTTCTTC.

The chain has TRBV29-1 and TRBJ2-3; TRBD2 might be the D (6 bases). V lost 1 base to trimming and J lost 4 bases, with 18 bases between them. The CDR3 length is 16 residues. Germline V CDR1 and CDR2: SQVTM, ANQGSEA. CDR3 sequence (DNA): TGCAGCGTTGAAGCCCCGGAGGGGCCCCCGGCAGATACGCAGTATTTT. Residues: CSVEAPEGPPADTQYF.

The CDR3 DNA reads as TGTGCCAGCAGCGTAGCCCCCCTGACAGGGTACAATGAGCAGTTCTTC. Translating gives CASSVAPLTGYNEQFF. The rearrangement links TRBV9 to TRBJ2-1; 7 nucleotides agree with TRBD1. CDR1 is SGDLS and CDR2 is YYNGEE in the germline V gene. The V gene end was trimmed by 0 bases and the J gene end by 4 bases; junction bases not matched to a gene: 7. The CDR3 is 16 residues long. Filled out from reference TRBV9 and TRBJ2-1, the complete variable domain reads DSGVTQTPKHLITATGQRVTLRCSPRSGDLSVYWYQQSLDQGLQFLIQYYNGEERAKGNILERFSAQQFPDLHSELNLSSLELGDSALYFCASSVAPLTGYNEQFFGPGTRLTVL.

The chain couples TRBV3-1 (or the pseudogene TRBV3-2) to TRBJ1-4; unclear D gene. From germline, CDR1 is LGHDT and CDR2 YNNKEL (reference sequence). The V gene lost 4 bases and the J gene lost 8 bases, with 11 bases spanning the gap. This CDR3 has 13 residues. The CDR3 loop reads CASSPWAVEKLFF. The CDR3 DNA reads TGTGCCAGCAGCCCATGGGCAGTGGAAAAACTGTTTTTT.

The DNA of the CDR3 is TGTGCCAGCAGTGTGATGGACACCCGGGGGAATCAGCCCCAGCATTTT. Amino acid sequence: CASSVMDTRGNQPQHF. J is TRBJ1-5 and V is TRBV6-1; maybe TRBD1 (5 bases). Germline-derived CDR1 and CDR2 are MNHNS and SASEGT. V lost 4 bases and J 4 bases, leaving 17 bases between the germline ends. CDR3 length: 16 amino acids.

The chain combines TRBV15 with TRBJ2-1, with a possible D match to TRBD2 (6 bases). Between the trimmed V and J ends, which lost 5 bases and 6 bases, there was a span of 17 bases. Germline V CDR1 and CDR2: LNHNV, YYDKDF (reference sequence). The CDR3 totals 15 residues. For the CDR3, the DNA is TGTGCCACCAGCGTCCGACTAGGTCGGGTCAATGAGCAGTTCTTC. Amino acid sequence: CATSVRLGRVNEQFF.

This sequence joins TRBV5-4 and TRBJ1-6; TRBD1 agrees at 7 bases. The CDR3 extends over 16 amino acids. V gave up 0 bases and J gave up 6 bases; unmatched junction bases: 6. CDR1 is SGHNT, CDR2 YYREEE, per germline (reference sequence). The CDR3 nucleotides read TGTGCCAGCAGCTTGGCCAGTCAGGGGGGTAATTCACCCCTCCACTTT. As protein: CASSLASQGGNSPLHF.

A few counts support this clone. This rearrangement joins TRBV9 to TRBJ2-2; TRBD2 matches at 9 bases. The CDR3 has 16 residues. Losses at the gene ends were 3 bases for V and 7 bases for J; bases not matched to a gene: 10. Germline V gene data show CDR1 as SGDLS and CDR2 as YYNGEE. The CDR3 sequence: CASSATGGRAGGELFF. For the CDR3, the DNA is TGTGCCAGCAGCGCCACTGGCGGGAGGGCCGGCGGGGAGCTGTTTTTT.

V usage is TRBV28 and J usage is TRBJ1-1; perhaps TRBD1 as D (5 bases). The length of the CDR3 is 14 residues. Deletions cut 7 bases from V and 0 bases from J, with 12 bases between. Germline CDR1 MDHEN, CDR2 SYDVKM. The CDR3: CASTRPGLNTEAFF. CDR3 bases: TGTGCCAGCACCCGCCCAGGGCTGAACACTGAAGCTTTCTTT.

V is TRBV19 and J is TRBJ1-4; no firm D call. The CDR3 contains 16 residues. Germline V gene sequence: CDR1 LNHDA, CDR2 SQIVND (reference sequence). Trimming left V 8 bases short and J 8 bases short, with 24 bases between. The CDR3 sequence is CASGSTTGNNREKLFF. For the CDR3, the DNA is TGTGCCAGTGGCTCAACCACGGGAAACAATAGGGAAAAACTGTTTTTT.

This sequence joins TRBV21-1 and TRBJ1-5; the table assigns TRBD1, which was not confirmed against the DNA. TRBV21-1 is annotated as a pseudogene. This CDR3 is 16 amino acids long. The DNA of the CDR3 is TGTGCCAGCACCAGGACAGACGACAGGAGGAATCAGCCCCAGCATTTT. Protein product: CASTRTDDRRNQPQHF.

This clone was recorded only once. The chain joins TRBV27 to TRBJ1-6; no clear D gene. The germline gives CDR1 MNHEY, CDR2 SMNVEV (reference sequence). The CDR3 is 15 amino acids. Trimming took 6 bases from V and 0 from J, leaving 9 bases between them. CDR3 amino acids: CASRPQSSYNSPLHF. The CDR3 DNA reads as TGTGCCAGCAGACCACAGAGCTCCTATAATTCACCCCTCCACTTT.